This TCR beta chain originates from a study of CD8 T cells in Susac syndrome (dated by TCRdb to between 2017 and 2020). For context, the study as a whole: Whether CD8+ T cell activation and differentiation in Susac syndrome was antigen driven was tested using repertoire sequencing. Broad study findings and their caveats: The study acknowledged that relatively few individuals were included in the TCR sequencing and HLA analysis.

Peripheral blood CD8+ and CD4+ T cells from healthy donors, Susac syndrome patients and multiple sclerosis patients were profiled using high-throughput TCR beta sequencing. Multiple sclerosis controls were treatment-naive patients with stable or active relapsing-remitting disease fulfilling revised McDonald criteria. Bulk CD8+ and CD4+ T cells were purified by magnetic negative isolation, while CD8+ TEMRA cells were enriched using FACS. Blood was collected in EDTA tubes and processed within 24 hours, with PBMCs isolated through density gradient centrifugation. PBMCs intended for TCR sequencing were cryopreserved in liquid nitrogen and were subsequently thawed in a 37 degrees C water bath. A purity of at least 90% was achieved for sorted or isolated CD4+, CD8+ and CD8+ TEMRA cells. RNA was extracted using the RNeasy kit, and roughly 0.5 to 1 microgram was reverse transcribed with random hexamers. TCR beta CDR3 regions were amplified with the immunoSEQ multiplex PCR assay covering 54 Vbeta and 13 Jbeta segments. PCR amplification bias was corrected by using a synthetic template baseline for primer optimization and computational correction. The authors' pipeline ran thus. Only productive sequences were kept, with reads annotated to V, D and J genes according to IMGT and analyzed in immunoSEQ Analyzer. To calculate clonality, Shannon entropy was normalized by log2 of the number of productive unique sequences and then subtracted from one. For each patient and control, public and private clones were evaluated within the 100 most prevalent clones. Susac-specific clones were defined as absent from healthy and MS cohorts, around 980 published viral clones and other ImmuneACCESS disease sequences. TCRdb trimmed the raw reads at Q25, called clones with MiXCR and kept productive beta chains. Rows merge per CDR3 protein into single entries with the most common DNA and genes. These V and J calls are TCRdb output, not the study's own analysis. Present in this sample are approximately 140,000 distinct CDR3 sequences, approximately 95% of which were seen just once. The leading ten clones occupy approximately 0.12% of the sample.

On this clonotype: There is no known antigen for this receptor. No quality values exist for individual bases; no much larger clone is one base distant.

The receptor comes from a human donor with multiple sclerosis. The material sequenced was CD4+ T cells from PBMCs.

In nucleotide form, the sequence is TGTGCCAGCAGCTTTAGGGCGTTTAGGGCTGGGTACAATGAGCAGTTCTTC. It specifies CASSFRAFRAGYNEQFF. This chain joins TRBV7-2 to TRBJ2-1; no D gene can be assigned with confidence. Reading from cysteine to phenylalanine, the CDR3 counts 17 amino acids. Only the CDR3 portion is preserved as DNA: 51 bases, with reading frame beginning at the first base. The V and J ends are trimmed by 3 bases and 4 bases, leaving 19 bases between them. The germline V gene supplies CDR1 SGHTA and CDR2 FQGNSA.